These T cell receptor beta chains were read from a single sample in a study of response to subunit inactivated influenza vaccine. TCRdb itself ran the RT-PCR reads through MiXCR, one entry per CDR3 protein. The data contain around 530,000 distinct CDR3 sequences, more than 15% of them seen just once; the ten biggest clones take up roughly 3.1%. The sequencing here drew on CD4+ T cells sorted from PBMCs, taken less than 25 months after vaccination. The receptor set was obtained from a man between 50 and 75 years old who received an inactivated influenza vaccine. CDR3s leave out the opening cysteine and the closing phenylalanine or tryptophan.

V: TRBV27; CDR3: ASSPLGQANTEAF
V: TRBV7-9; CDR3: ASSLGFATDTQY
V: TRBV4-3; CDR3: ASSQGAGGNTGELF
V: TRBV20-1; CDR3: SAPPGLAGESSYNEQF
V: TRBV20-1; CDR3: SARDLRGSYNSPLH
V: TRBV7-2; CDR3: ASSFPEGFTNTGELF
V: TRBV11-2; CDR3: ASTLSTDTQY
V: TRBV5-4; CDR3: ASSTFLAASTDTQY
V: TRBV29-1; CDR3: SVEGQGVYGYT
V: TRBV25-1; CDR3: ASRPGGGVTEAF
V: TRBV10-2; CDR3: ASSDGTFYGYT
V: TRBV10-3; CDR3: AISGRDSSYEQY
V: TRBV10-2; CDR3: ASRGTLIYEQY
V: TRBV20-1; CDR3: SANSGQGLGGNEKLF
V: TRBV29-1; CDR3: SAQTGATNEKLF
V: TRBV4-3; CDR3: ASSQDRRDGSTDTQY
V: TRBV6-1; CDR3: ASSRDISGASYEQY
V: TRBV5-1; CDR3: ASSFGPHTDTQY
V: TRBV4-1; CDR3: ASSPEGTSGNTIY
V: TRBV6-1; CDR3: ASIGMTRPNDEQF
V: TRBV6-2/TRBV6-3; CDR3: ASRWTGEDTQY
V: TRBV12-3/TRBV12-4; CDR3: ASSRLQGGQGYGYT
V: TRBV10-3; CDR3: AISAPGLAGVEEQY
V: TRBV12-3/TRBV12-4; CDR3: ASSGNLRGETQY
V: TRBV28; CDR3: ASSSLGQKGSGNTIY
V: TRBV11-2; CDR3: ASSLEAGNFVAGRVTQY
V: TRBV10-3; CDR3: AISGGTSGYNEQF
V: TRBV10-3; CDR3: AITGTNNEQF
V: TRBV18; CDR3: ASSHSYNEQF
V: TRBV6-2/TRBV6-3; CDR3: ASTLAGRDTQY
V: TRBV7-8; CDR3: ASSAYRGRLDEQY
V: TRBV20-1; CDR3: SAPPLLAEGYNEQF
V: TRBV20-1; CDR3: SASSGTRVITQGY
V: TRBV6-1; CDR3: ASRARGMGTDTQY
V: TRBV20-1; CDR3: SATAVRPGLAIDEQF
V: TRBV27; CDR3: ASSFRRDRVGEQY
V: TRBV28; CDR3: ASSSRPYEQY
V: TRBV20-1; CDR3: SARDLRGPTYEQY
V: TRBV7-8; CDR3: ASSQHNQPQH
V: TRBV12-3/TRBV12-4; CDR3: ASSPQEAEQY
V: TRBV20-1; CDR3: SARRLGSGSRYSTDTQY